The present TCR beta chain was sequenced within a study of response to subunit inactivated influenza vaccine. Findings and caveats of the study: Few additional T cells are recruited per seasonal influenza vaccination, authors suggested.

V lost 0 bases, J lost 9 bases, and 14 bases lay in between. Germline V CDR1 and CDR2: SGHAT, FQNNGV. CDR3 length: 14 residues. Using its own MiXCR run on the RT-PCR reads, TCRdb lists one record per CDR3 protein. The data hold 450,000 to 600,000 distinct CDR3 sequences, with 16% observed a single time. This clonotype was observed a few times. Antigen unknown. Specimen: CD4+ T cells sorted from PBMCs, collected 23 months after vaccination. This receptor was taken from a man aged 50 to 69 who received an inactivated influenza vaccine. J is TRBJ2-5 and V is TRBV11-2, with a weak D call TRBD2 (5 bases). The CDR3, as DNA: TGTGCCAGCAGCTTAGATGGACCGGCCGGGGCCCAGTACTTC. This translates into CASSLDGPAGAQYF. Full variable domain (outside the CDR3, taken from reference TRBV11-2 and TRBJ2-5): EAGVAQSPRYKIIEKRQSVAFWCNPISGHATLYWYQQILGQGPKLLIQFQNNGVVDDSQLPKDRFSAERLKGVDSTLKIQPAKLEDSAVYLCASSLDGPAGAQYFGPGTRLLVL.